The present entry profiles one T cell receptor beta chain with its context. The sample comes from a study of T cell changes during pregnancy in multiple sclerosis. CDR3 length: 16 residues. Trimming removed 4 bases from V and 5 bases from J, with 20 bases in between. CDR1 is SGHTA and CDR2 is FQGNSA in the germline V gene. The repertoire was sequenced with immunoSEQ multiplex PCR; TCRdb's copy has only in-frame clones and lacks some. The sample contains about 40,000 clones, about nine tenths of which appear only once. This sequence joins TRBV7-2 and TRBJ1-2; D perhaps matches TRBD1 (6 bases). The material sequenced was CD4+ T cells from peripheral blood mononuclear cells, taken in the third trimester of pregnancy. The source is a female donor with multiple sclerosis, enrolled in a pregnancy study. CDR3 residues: CASSSRSSGHIYGYTF. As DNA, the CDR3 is TGTGCCAGCAGCTCGAGGAGTTCGGGACACATATATGGCTACACCTTC.